Each of the 8 T cell receptor beta chains below was sequenced from the same sample in a study of neurological immune-mediated disorders (dated by TCRdb to about 2019). Library generation was performed with 5' RACE. Data came from an Illumina HiSeq 2500. In TCRdb, the public reads were trimmed at Q25 with fastp and aligned with MiXCR, with productive beta chains retained. For every CDR3 protein sequence, its rows merge into one entry that carries the most common genes and DNA. The sample has approximately 30,000 distinct CDR3 sequences on record, about 4% of them singletons. The top ten clonotypes cover roughly 25% of the sample. Material for sequencing was CD4+ T cells from blood. These receptors all come from a woman in her forties in good health.

This clonotype was counted ten times or more. The chain uses TRBV5-5 and TRBJ1-5, with D perhaps TRBD1 (6 bases). The CDR3 is 13 residues long. Trimming took off 4 bases at V and 4 bases at J, with 9 bases between the two ends. Germline CDR1 reads SGHKS; CDR2 reads YYEKEE (reference sequence). The CDR3 DNA sequence: TGTGCCAGCAGCGGGGGGGCAAATCAGCCCCAGCATTTT. Translated: CASSGGANQPQHF.

The sample holds many counts of this clonotype. The rearrangement uses TRBV28 and TRBJ1-2, with a tentative D call TRBD1 (5 bases). Germline CDR1 and CDR2: MDHEN and SYDVKM. Trimming cost V 2 bases and J 6 bases, with 13 bases left between them. CDR3 size: 14 residues. CDR3 sequence reads: CASSLVLGGNGYTF. CDR3 nucleotides: TGTGCCAGCAGTTTAGTTTTGGGGGGTAATGGCTACACCTTC.

This clonotype was counted many times. V usage is TRBV5-1 and J usage is TRBJ2-1; a possible D gene is TRBD1 (6 bases). V lost 7 bases and J lost 2, with 19 bases in between. Germline lookup yields CDR1 SGHRS and CDR2 YFSETQ. This CDR3 spans 16 amino acids. CDR3 in amino acids: CASSKSRAGAYNEQFF. CDR3 coding DNA: TGCGCCAGCTCCAAATCCCGGGCAGGGGCCTACAATGAGCAGTTCTTC.

This clonotype was observed many times. This chain joins TRBV20-1 and TRBJ1-1, with D possibly being TRBD1 (5 bases). The germline CDR1 and CDR2 sequences are DFQATT and SNEGSKA (reference sequence). The CDR3 is 12 amino acids. CDR3 DNA sequence: TGCAGCATTATCGCGGGGCACACTGAAGCTTTCTTT. Protein: CSIIAGHTEAFF.

This chain connects TRBV27 to TRBJ2-7, with 7 bases fitting TRBD2. The germline V gene encodes CDR1 MNHEY and CDR2 SMNVEV (reference sequence). CDR3 size: 14 residues. V shed 6 bases, J shed 6 bases, and the junction held 11 bases outside the gene matches. The CDR3 region is CASRLVAGDSEQYF. As DNA, the CDR3 is TGTGCCAGCAGGCTAGTGGCGGGGGACTCCGAGCAGTACTTC.

This clonotype was detected ten times or more. The rearrangement links TRBV12-3 or TRBV12-4 to TRBJ2-5, with D unclear. Trimming left V 3 bases short and J 6 bases short, with 5 bases between. The CDR3 spans 11 residues. The CDR3 spells CASSFLQTQYF. In DNA, the CDR3 is TGTGCCAGCAGTTTCTTGCAGACCCAGTACTTC.

There are many counts of this clonotype. The chain carries TRBV7-6 and TRBJ2-5, with 10 bases matching TRBD2. V trimming: 8 bases; J trimming: 7 bases; junction bases outside the gene matches: 10. Germline V lookup: CDR1 SGHVS, CDR2 FNYEAQ. This CDR3 has 14 amino acids. CDR3 loop: CASSLAGRWVTQYF. The DNA of the CDR3 is TGTGCCAGCTCACTAGCGGGGAGATGGGTGACCCAGTACTTC.

Ten or more counts support this clonotype. The rearrangement joins TRBV7-2 to TRBJ2-7; D perhaps matches TRBD2 (6 bases). V was trimmed by 5 bases and J by 0 bases, leaving 14 bases between them. This CDR3 is 15 amino acids long. In germline, CDR1 is SGHTA, CDR2 FQGNSA. CDR3 nucleotides: TGTGCCAGCAGCCCCGGTGGGGGGAACTCCTACGAGCAGTACTTC. This translates into CASSPGGGNSYEQYF.